The 12 T cell receptor beta chains reported below all come from one sample, sequenced in a study of T-cell reconstitution after alpha-beta-depleted transplantation in children. For TCRbeta, the library was prepared with unique molecular identifiers. TCRdb ran MiXCR on the PCR reads and lists one entry per CDR3 protein. The sample holds hundreds of thousands of distinct CDR3 sequences; 13% are singletons and the top ten take 2.2%. The sequences come from PBMCs, mostly from graft donor cells, collected 360 days after TCRalphabeta/CD19-depleted stem cell transplant. All receptors derive from a male patient aged 10 to 17 who had a stem cell transplant for acute myeloid leukemia, so the T cells may come from the graft donor.

This clonotype has just a few counts. The chain has TRBV29-1 and TRBJ2-6; D is possibly TRBD1 (5 bases). Deletions cut 7 bases from V and 0 bases from J, with 10 bases between. The CDR3 is made up of 14 amino acids. CDR1 is SQVTM, CDR2 ANQGSEA, per germline. CDR3 loop: CSATDSSGANVLTF. DNA for the CDR3: TGCAGCGCCACAGACAGCTCTGGGGCCAACGTCCTGACTTTC.

This clonotype was found many times. The chain combines TRBV20-1 with TRBJ2-7; D gene ambiguous. Germline values: CDR1 DFQATT, CDR2 SNEGSKA (reference sequence). Between the trimmed V and J ends, which lost 7 bases and 3 bases, there was a span of 10 bases. This CDR3 region has 11 residues. The CDR3 protein is CSGVGIYEQYF. The CDR3 DNA sequence: TGCAGTGGCGTGGGGATCTACGAGCAGTACTTC.

Only a few counts were recorded for this clonotype. The V gene is TRBV7-6, the J gene TRBJ2-3; D gene uncertain. This CDR3 is 15 amino acids long. V was trimmed by 1 base and J by 1 base, leaving 9 bases between them. The germline CDR1 and CDR2 sequences are SGHVS and FNYEAQ. CDR3 protein: CASSLEVLRTDTQYF. DNA for the CDR3: TGTGCCAGCAGCTTAGAAGTGTTACGCACAGATACGCAGTATTTT.

This clonotype was detected a few times. The rearrangement links TRBV7-9 to TRBJ1-1; D unresolved. This CDR3 has 10 residues. Germline lookup yields CDR1 SEHNR and CDR2 FQNEAQ (reference sequence). Trimming stripped 1 base from V and 8 bases from J, with 2 bases between. CDR3 sequence: CASSLDEAFF. CDR3 sequence (DNA): TGTGCCAGCAGCTTAGACGAAGCTTTCTTT.

This clonotype was detected only a few times. The J gene is TRBJ1-4, the V gene TRBV12-3 or TRBV12-4; no clear D gene. The CDR3 is 17 residues long. V was shortened by 2 bases and J by 8 bases, with 21 bases between the two germline ends. CDR3 in amino acids: CASSLILGGTISEKLFF. As DNA, the CDR3 is TGTGCCAGCAGTTTAATCCTTGGAGGTACTATCAGCGAAAAACTGTTTTTT.

The table lists this clonotype with many counts. This chain uses TRBV14 with TRBJ1-3; unclear D gene. The ends were cut back, 2 bases at V and 4 bases at J, with 12 bases in the middle. The CDR3 is 15 amino acids. CDR1 SGHDN and CDR2 FVKESK come from the germline V gene. The CDR3 here is CASSQLEALGNTIYF. CDR3 DNA sequence: TGTGCCAGCAGCCAACTGGAGGCCTTGGGAAACACCATATATTTT.

This clonotype was counted between two and nine times. One end of the junction fails to match germline, which may point to a read error. The chain uses TRBV20-1 and TRBJ2-1; 7 nucleotides agree with TRBD2. This CDR3 region has 17 residues. Germline V gene data show CDR1 as DFQATT and CDR2 as SNEGSKA (reference sequence). CDR3 sequence reads: CCAPLLSGTHSYNEQFF. The CDR3 DNA sequence: TGCTGTGCTCCTCTATTGAGCGGGACTCATAGCTACAATGAGCAGTTCTTC.

The V call is TRBV7-9, the J call TRBJ2-7, with TRBD1 matching 12 bases. The CDR3 length is 17 residues. Germline assignment: CDR1 SEHNR and CDR2 FQNEAQ (reference sequence). Trimming at V came to 5 bases and at J to 7 bases, leaving 15 bases not matched to a gene. The CDR3 region has the DNA TGTGCCAGCAGCCCCGTTGGGACAGGGGGCGTTTCGGGGGAGCAGTACTTC. Translating it yields CASSPVGTGGVSGEQYF.

The gene calls are TRBV6-1 and TRBJ1-4, with D possibly TRBD1 on 5 matching bases. V lost 7 bases and J 0 bases, leaving 24 bases between the germline ends. The CDR3 sequence is 19 residues long. Germline V gives CDR1 MNHNS, CDR2 SASEGT. The CDR3 DNA reads as TGTGCCAGCACGGAGAAAGGGACTACGATCACCCCAACTAATGAAAAACTGTTTTTT. This sequence encodes CASTEKGTTITPTNEKLFF.

The chain has TRBV7-6 and TRBJ2-7, with D maybe TRBD1 (6 bases). CDR1 SGHVS and CDR2 FNYEAQ come from the germline V gene. This CDR3 has 16 residues. With 1 base removed from V and 5 bases from J, the gap between germline ends came to 18 bases. In nucleotides, the CDR3 is TGTGCCAGCAGCTTAGTATCAGGGGCAAATTTCGACGAGCAGTACTTC. This sequence encodes CASSLVSGANFDEQYF.

There are many counts of this clonotype. Relative to the germline gene, one junction end is altered; a read error may explain this. This chain connects TRBV28 to TRBJ2-3; D is unclear. CDR1 MDHEN and CDR2 SYDVKM come from the germline V gene. The CDR3 length is 12 residues. CDR3: CASSLLADTQYF. Written as DNA, the CDR3 is TGCGCCAGCAGCTTACTCGCAGATACGCAGTATTTT.

V gene TRBV12-5 combines with J gene TRBJ2-2; 8 bases are shared with TRBD2. This CDR3 spans 16 amino acids. Germline-derived CDR1 and CDR2 are LGHNT and FRNRAP. With 0 bases clipped from V and 0 bases from J, the junction kept 0 bases outside the gene matches. The CDR3 sequence: CASGLVSGANTGELFF. CDR3 sequence (DNA): TGTGCTAGTGGTTTGGTTAGCGGGGCGAACACCGGGGAGCTGTTTTTT.